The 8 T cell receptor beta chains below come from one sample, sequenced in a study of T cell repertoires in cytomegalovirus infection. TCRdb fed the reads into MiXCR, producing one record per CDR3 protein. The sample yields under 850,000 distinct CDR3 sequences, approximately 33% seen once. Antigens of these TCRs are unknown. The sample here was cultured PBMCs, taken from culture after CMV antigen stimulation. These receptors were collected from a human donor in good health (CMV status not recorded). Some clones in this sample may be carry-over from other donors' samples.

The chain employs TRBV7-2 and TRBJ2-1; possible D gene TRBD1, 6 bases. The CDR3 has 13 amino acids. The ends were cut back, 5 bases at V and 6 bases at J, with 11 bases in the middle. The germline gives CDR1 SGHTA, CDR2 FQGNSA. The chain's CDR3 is CASSRDRTNEQFF. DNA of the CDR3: TGTGCCAGCAGCCGCGACAGGACCAATGAGCAGTTCTTC. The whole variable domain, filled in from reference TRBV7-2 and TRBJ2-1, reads GAGVSQSPSNKVTEKGKDVELRCDPISGHTALYWYRQSLGQGLEFLIYFQGNSAPDKSGLPSDRFSAERTGGSVSTLTIQRTQQEDSAVYLCASSRDRTNEQFFGPGTRLTVL.

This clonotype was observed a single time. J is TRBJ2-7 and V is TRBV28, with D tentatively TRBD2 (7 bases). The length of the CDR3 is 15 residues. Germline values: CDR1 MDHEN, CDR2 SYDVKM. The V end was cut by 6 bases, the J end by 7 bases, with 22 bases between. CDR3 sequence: CASSRRGEGGFEQYF. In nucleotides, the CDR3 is TGTGCCAGCAGCCGCCGGGGGGAGGGGGGGTTTGAGCAGTACTTC.

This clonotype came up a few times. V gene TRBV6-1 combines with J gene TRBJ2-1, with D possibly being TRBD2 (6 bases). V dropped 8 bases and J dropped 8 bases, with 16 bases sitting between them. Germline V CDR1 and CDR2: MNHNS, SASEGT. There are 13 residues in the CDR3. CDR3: CASSAGRPYEQFF. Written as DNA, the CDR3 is TGTGCCAGCTCGGCGGGACGCCCCTATGAGCAGTTCTTC.

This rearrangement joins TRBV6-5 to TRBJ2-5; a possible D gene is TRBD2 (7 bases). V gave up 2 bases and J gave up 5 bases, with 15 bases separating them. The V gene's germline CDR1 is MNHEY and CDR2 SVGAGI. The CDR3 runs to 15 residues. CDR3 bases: TGTGCCAGCAGTTACGGAGGGGGGGCAGCTGAGACCCAGTACTTC. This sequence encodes CASSYGGGAAETQYF.

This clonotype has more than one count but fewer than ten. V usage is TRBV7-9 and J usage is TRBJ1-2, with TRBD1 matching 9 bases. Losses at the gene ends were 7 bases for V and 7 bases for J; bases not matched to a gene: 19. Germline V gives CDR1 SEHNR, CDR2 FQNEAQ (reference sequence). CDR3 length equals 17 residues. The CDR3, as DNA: TGTGCCAGCACCCCGAGGTGGGACAGGGAGTCAATTAGTGGCTACACCTTC. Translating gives CASTPRWDRESISGYTF.

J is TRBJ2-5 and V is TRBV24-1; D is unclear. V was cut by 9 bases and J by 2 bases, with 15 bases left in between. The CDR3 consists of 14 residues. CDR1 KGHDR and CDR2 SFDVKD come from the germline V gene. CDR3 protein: CATAGSPIQETQYF. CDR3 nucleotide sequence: TGTGCCACCGCTGGATCACCTATTCAAGAGACCCAGTACTTC.

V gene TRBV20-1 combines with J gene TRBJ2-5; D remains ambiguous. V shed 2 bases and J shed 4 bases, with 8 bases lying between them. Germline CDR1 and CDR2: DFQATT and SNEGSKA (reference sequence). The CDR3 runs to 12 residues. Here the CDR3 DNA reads TGCAGTGCTAGATTTACTTCAGAGACCCAGTACTTC. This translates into CSARFTSETQYF.

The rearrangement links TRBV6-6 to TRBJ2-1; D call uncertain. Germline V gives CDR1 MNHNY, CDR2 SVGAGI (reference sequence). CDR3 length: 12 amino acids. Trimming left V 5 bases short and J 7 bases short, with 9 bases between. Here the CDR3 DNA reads TGTGCCAGCAGTGATATAGGGAATGAGCAGTTCTTC. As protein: CASSDIGNEQFF.